The 29 T cell receptor beta chains below come from one sample, sequenced in a study of blood T cell repertoires in COVID-19. Using immunoSEQ multiplex PCR, the repertoire was profiled, and TCRdb retains in-frame clones only, with some absent. The sample has a few hundred thousand clones; 87% are singletons. Input material: PBMCs or T cells enriched from blood (not recorded which). These receptors were obtained from a man between 35 and 55 years old in a cohort exposed to, infected with or recovered from COVID-19 (not recorded which).

On this clone itself: No conserved phenylalanine or tryptophan ends this CDR3, so it is likely a read error. The DNA is left out, because the CDR3 cannot be placed on it with certainty; the CDR3 is given as TCRdb lists it. This chain links TRBV6-5 with TRBJ2-7; no check of the table's D call, TRBD1, against the DNA was made. The CDR3 is 13 amino acids long, termini counted. Germline V lookup: CDR1 MNHEY, CDR2 SVGAGI. The CDR3 region is CASSFRPEGHLQL.

The rearrangement links TRBV7-9 to TRBJ2-3; 7 bases match TRBD2. V lost 0 bases to trimming and J lost 6 bases; unmatched junction nucleotides: 3. Germline CDR1 is SEHNR and CDR2 is FQNEAQ (reference sequence). The CDR3 is 14 amino acids. This chain's CDR3 is CASSLARAGDTQYF. In nucleotides, the CDR3 is TGTGCCAGCAGCTTAGCTAGAGCGGGGGATACGCAGTATTTT.

The sample holds one count of this clone. The chain recombines TRBV11-2 with TRBJ2-1; TRBD2 matches 11 bases. Germline CDR1 and CDR2: SGHAT and FQNNGV. After removal of 6 bases from V and 8 bases from J, the junction contained 12 bases not matched to a gene. The CDR3 is made up of 16 amino acids. CDR3 sequence (DNA): TGTGCCAGCAGAAGCTTGTCTAGCGGGAGGAAGGATGAGCAGTTCTTC. Translating gives CASRSLSSGRKDEQFF.

This clone has a single count. The chain couples TRBV11-2 to TRBJ2-7, with D maybe TRBD2 (6 bases). V lost 3 bases and J 4 bases, leaving 10 bases between the germline ends. Germline V CDR1 and CDR2: SGHAT, FQNNGV. The CDR3 has 13 amino acids. Here the CDR3 DNA reads TGTGCCAGCAGCTTGGAGGGGAAGTACGAGCAGTACTTC. Translated: CASSLEGKYEQYF.

V and J are TRBV9 and TRBJ2-1, with 8 bases identical to TRBD2. The CDR3 contains 15 residues. From germline, CDR1 is SGDLS and CDR2 YYNGEE. V shed 0 bases, J shed 7 bases, and the junction held 6 bases outside the gene matches. The CDR3 sequence is CASSVAAGGLNEQFF. CDR3 nucleotide sequence: TGTGCCAGCAGCGTAGCGGCGGGAGGTTTAAATGAGCAGTTCTTC.

The V gene is TRBV5-1, the J gene TRBJ2-3, with D possibly TRBD2 on 6 matching bases. Trimming removed 4 bases from V and 3 bases from J, with 18 bases in between. This CDR3 contains 16 residues. Germline V gene sequence: CDR1 SGHRS, CDR2 YFSETQ. Written as DNA, the CDR3 is TGCGCCAGCAGCAGGAAGGACCCCGGGGGTACAGATACGCAGTATTTT. It translates to CASSRKDPGGTDTQYF.

This chain uses TRBV12-3 or TRBV12-4 with TRBJ2-3; D is unclear. Trimming took 5 bases from V and 10 from J, leaving 13 bases between them. The CDR3 sequence is 12 residues long. The chain's CDR3 is CASSLIREAQYF. The DNA of the CDR3 is TGTGCCAGCAGTCTGATTCGTGAGGCGCAGTATTTT.

V is TRBV5-4 and J is TRBJ2-2; TRBD2 might be the D (6 bases). Germline V gene lookup returns CDR1 SGHNT and CDR2 YYREEE (reference sequence). The V and J ends lost 4 bases and 6 bases respectively, with 16 bases between them. The CDR3 spans 15 residues. CDR3 residues: CASSPGTGGSGELFF. CDR3 sequence (DNA): TGTGCCAGCAGCCCCGGGACCGGGGGTTCCGGGGAGCTGTTTTTT.

The CDR3 nucleotides are TGTGCCAGCAGTGGCCTGAGGGCAGTAAGTGAAAAACTGTTTTTT. Protein product: CASSGLRAVSEKLFF. This chain uses TRBV25-1 with TRBJ1-4; D gene ambiguous. Germline lookup yields CDR1 MGHDK and CDR2 SYGVNS. The CDR3 runs to 15 residues. V was cut by 4 bases and J by 7 bases, with 16 bases left in between.

The chain carries TRBV3-1 (or the pseudogene TRBV3-2) and TRBJ1-2, with 9 bases identical to TRBD1. Germline trimming cut 0 bases from V and 7 bases from J; bases unmatched to any gene: 6. Germline V gene sequence: CDR1 LGHDT, CDR2 YNNKEL (reference sequence). The CDR3 has 15 amino acids. For the CDR3, the DNA is TGTGCCAGCAGCCAAGATTACGGGACAGGGTCTGGCTACACCTTC. Its translation: CASSQDYGTGSGYTF.

The chain employs TRBV5-8 and TRBJ1-6; TRBD1 might be the D (5 bases). CDR3 length equals 14 residues. Trimming removed 0 bases from V and 10 bases from J, with 11 bases in between. Germline V CDR1 and CDR2: SGHTS, YDEGEE. In nucleotides, the CDR3 is TGTGCCAGCAGCTTGGGGCAGGGAGGATCACCCCTCCACTTT. Amino acid sequence: CASSLGQGGSPLHF. Based on the CDR3 plus reference TRBV5-8 and TRBJ1-6, the full variable domain is EAGVTQSPTHLIKTRGQQATLRCSPISGHTSVYWYQQALGLGLQFLLWYDEGEERNRGNFPPRFSGRQFPNYSSELNVNALELEDSALYLCASSLGQGGSPLHFGNGTRLTVT.

The genes are TRBV4-1 and TRBJ1-4; a weak D match, TRBD1 (5 bases). This CDR3 comprises 14 residues. V was cut by 1 base and J by 4 bases, with 7 bases left in between. The germline CDR1 and CDR2 sequences are MGHRA and YSYEKL. The DNA for the CDR3 is TGCGCCAGCAGCCAAGTGGGACTTAATGAAAAACTGTTTTTT. It is translated as CASSQVGLNEKLFF.

The chain carries TRBV10-1 and TRBJ2-3, with 9 bases lining up with TRBD2. This CDR3 has 15 amino acids. The V and J ends lost 3 bases and 5 bases, in that order; junction bases with no gene match: 6. Germline CDR1 and CDR2: WNHNN and SYGVQD (reference sequence). The CDR3 coding sequence is TGCGCCAGCAGTGATCCGGGACTAGCTGTAGATACGCAGTATTTT. It codes for CASSDPGLAVDTQYF.

This sequence joins TRBV5-1 and TRBJ1-2; 11 bases are shared with TRBD1. Unmatched junction bases numbered 9, after V lost 4 bases and J lost 4 bases. Germline assignment: CDR1 SGHRS and CDR2 YFSETQ. The CDR3 spans 16 residues. The CDR3 nucleotides read TGCGCCAGCAGCGTAGCCGGGACAGGGGGAAGCTATGGCTACACCTTC. Its protein product is CASSVAGTGGSYGYTF.

The J gene is TRBJ1-5, the V gene TRBV2; TRBD1 matches 8 bases. The V gene's germline CDR1 is SNHLY and CDR2 FYNNEI. V was clipped by 5 bases and J by 1 base; unmatched bases: 4. The CDR3 is made up of 15 amino acids. DNA for the CDR3: TGTGCCAGCAGTCTCGACAGGGGAAGCAATCAGCCCCAGCATTTT. Amino acids: CASSLDRGSNQPQHF.

This clone is a singleton in its sample. This chain connects TRBV13 to TRBJ2-7; 7 bases are a match to TRBD2. The V and J ends lost 0 bases and 2 bases, in that order; junction bases with no gene match: 1. The CDR3 is 14 residues long. CDR1 is PRHDT, CDR2 FYEKMQ, per germline (reference sequence). In nucleotides, the CDR3 is TGTGCCAGCAGCTTAGGGAGCGGGGCCTACGAGCAGTACTTC. This codes for CASSLGSGAYEQYF. The full variable domain, in which reference TRBV13 and TRBJ2-7 provide the parts outside the CDR3, is AAGVIQSPRHLIKEKRETATLKCYPIPRHDTVYWYQQGPGQDPQFLISFYEKMQSDKGSIPDRFSAQQFSDYHSELNMSSLELGDSALYFCASSLGSGAYEQYFGPGTRLTVT.

The chain combines TRBV7-3 with TRBJ2-1; 8 nucleotides line up with TRBD2. V lost 2 bases to trimming and J lost 7 bases; unmatched junction nucleotides: 1. The CDR3 contains 13 residues. Germline CDR1 reads SGHTA; CDR2 reads FQGTGA. CDR3 residues: CASSLASGNEQFF. CDR3 coding DNA: TGTGCCAGCAGCTTAGCTAGCGGGAATGAGCAGTTCTTC.

V and J are TRBV10-1 and TRBJ2-1; D is possibly TRBD2 (6 bases). The CDR3 length is 14 residues. The germline CDR1 and CDR2 sequences are WNHNN and SYGVQD (reference sequence). V dropped 4 bases and J dropped 6 bases, with 13 bases sitting between them. CDR3 sequence: CASSGTGEGNEQFF. In DNA, the CDR3 is TGCGCCAGCAGTGGGACGGGGGAAGGCAATGAGCAGTTCTTC.

The chain uses TRBV2 and TRBJ1-6, with D tentatively TRBD1 (5 bases). The CDR3 length is 14 residues. V was cut by 8 bases and J by 4 bases, with 12 bases left in between. Germline lookup yields CDR1 SNHLY and CDR2 FYNNEI. CDR3 region: CASSIGQYNSPLHF. CDR3 sequence (DNA): TGTGCCAGCTCAATAGGACAATATAATTCACCCCTCCACTTT.

The V call is TRBV5-6, the J call TRBJ2-2; weak D call: TRBD1 (6 bases). V lost 6 bases and J 2 bases, leaving 14 bases between the germline ends. Germline V lookup: CDR1 SGHDT, CDR2 YYEEEE. This CDR3 spans 15 amino acids. The CDR3 region has the DNA TGTGCCAGCAACCTACAGGGACGAAACACCGGGGAGCTGTTTTTT. Protein product: CASNLQGRNTGELFF.

This clone was seen a single time. The chain joins TRBV4-1 to TRBJ2-1; possibly TRBD2 for D (6 bases). Germline values: CDR1 MGHRA, CDR2 YSYEKL. There are 16 residues in the CDR3. The V gene lost 0 bases and the J gene lost 9 bases, with 18 bases spanning the gap. The DNA of the CDR3 is TGCGCCAGCAGCCAAGAAGGGACGGGAGCGGTCGGTGAGCAGTTCTTC. Translated: CASSQEGTGAVGEQFF.

The rearrangement links TRBV19 to TRBJ1-2, with 7 bases that match TRBD1. The junction had 7 bases not matched to a gene; V was cut back by 8 bases and J by 1 base. Germline V CDR1 and CDR2: LNHDA, SQIVND (reference sequence). The CDR3 loop spans 14 amino acids. The CDR3 DNA reads as TGTGCCAGTTCGGACAGGCTCGTTAACTATGGCTACACCTTC. It is translated as CASSDRLVNYGYTF.

This clone was detected once. This chain uses TRBV7-6 with TRBJ2-5; the match to TRBD2 covers 11 bases. Losses at the gene ends were 4 bases for V and 5 bases for J; bases not matched to a gene: 12. CDR3 length equals 17 residues. The germline V gene encodes CDR1 SGHVS and CDR2 FNYEAQ. The CDR3 reads CASSSGGLAGGFETQYF. CDR3 sequence (DNA): TGTGCCAGCAGCTCGGGGGGGCTAGCGGGAGGTTTTGAGACCCAGTACTTC.

This clone was recorded only once. The chain carries TRBV3-1 (or the pseudogene TRBV3-2) and TRBJ1-2, with 8 bases identical to TRBD1. The germline gives CDR1 LGHDT, CDR2 YNNKEL (reference sequence). The length of the CDR3 is 13 residues. V trimming: 2 bases; J trimming: 7 bases; junction bases outside the gene matches: 3. The DNA for the CDR3 is TGTGCCAGCAGCCAACAGGGGGCGTCTGGCTACACCTTC. Translation: CASSQQGASGYTF.

J is TRBJ2-3 and V is TRBV5-1; TRBD2 agrees at 12 bases. Germline V gene data show CDR1 as SGHRS and CDR2 as YFSETQ. V lost 0 bases and J lost 6; bases outside the gene matches: 5. The CDR3 extends over 16 amino acids. CDR3 loop: CASSLVLAGGGDTQYF. CDR3 DNA: TGCGCCAGCAGCTTGGTACTAGCGGGAGGCGGGGATACGCAGTATTTT.

The J gene is TRBJ1-1, the V gene TRBV5-1; 9 bases agree with TRBD1. CDR3 length equals 15 residues. Germline CDR1 and CDR2: SGHRS and YFSETQ. J gave up 4 bases and V 4 bases, and 8 bases lay outside the gene matches. In nucleotides, the CDR3 is TGCGCCAGCAGCCCCACAGGGGGCGAGGGCACTGAAGCTTTCTTT. Translation gives CASSPTGGEGTEAFF.

V is TRBV3-1 (or the pseudogene TRBV3-2) and J is TRBJ2-3, with D maybe TRBD2 (6 bases). The CDR3 covers 15 residues. Germline loops: CDR1 LGHDT, CDR2 YNNKEL (reference sequence). Trimming removed 4 bases from V and 9 bases from J, with 20 bases in between. The CDR3 loop reads CASSPRDVSRETQYF. For the CDR3, the DNA is TGTGCCAGCAGCCCCCGGGACGTATCACGGGAGACGCAGTATTTT.

The J gene is TRBJ1-1, the V gene TRBV9, with D unclear. V lost 0 bases and J lost 2, with 8 bases in between. The CDR3 consists of 14 residues. The germline V gene encodes CDR1 SGDLS and CDR2 YYNGEE. In DNA, the CDR3 is TGTGCCAGCAGCGTAGGACAACCCAACACTGAAGCTTTCTTT. It codes for CASSVGQPNTEAFF.

The rearrangement links TRBV3-1 (or the pseudogene TRBV3-2) to TRBJ1-6; D might be TRBD1 (6 bases). CDR1 is LGHDT and CDR2 is YNNKEL in the germline V gene (reference sequence). V was clipped by 2 bases and J by 9 bases, with 8 bases between them. This CDR3 has 13 amino acids. CDR3 loop: CASSQSRGSPLHF. DNA for the CDR3: TGTGCCAGCAGCCAAAGCAGGGGTTCACCCCTCCACTTT.